The rows below give T cell receptor beta chains drawn from one sample of a study of blood T cell repertoires in COVID-19. Measured with immunoSEQ multiplex PCR; TCRdb has only the in-frame clones, and not every one. Of 90,000 to 110,000 clones listed, roughly 80% are singletons. Material: peripheral blood. All receptors derive from a woman in her 70s with acute or convalescent COVID-19. CDR3s include the opening cysteine and the closing phenylalanine or tryptophan. A D gene is named only where the DNA matches it firmly. The size entry is marked missing in some rows and otherwise reads once, few, many or a size class.

TRBJ1-2,13,-,TRBV9,-,CASSGGGAGGYTF,TGTGCCAGCAGCGGCGGCGGCGCCGGGGGCTACACCTTC
TRBJ2-3,14,-,TRBV30,TRBD1,CAWSLGQGTDTQYF,TGTGCCTGGAGCTTGGGACAGGGTACAGATACGCAGTATTTT
TRBJ2-7,12,-,TRBV7-2,-,CASSLSTYEQYF,TGTGCCAGCAGCCTCAGTACCTACGAGCAGTACTTC
TRBJ1-2,15,once,TRBV7-6,TRBD1,CASSSGTGDNYGYTF,TGTGCCAGCAGCTCCGGGACAGGGGATAACTATGGCTACACCTTC
TRBJ2-2,17,-,TRBV7-8,-,CASSLAGLGGWAGELFF,TGTGCCAGCAGCTTAGCGGGATTGGGAGGTTGGGCCGGGGAGCTGTTTTTT
TRBJ1-1,13,-,TRBV6-5,-,CASRQTDSLEAFF,TGTGCCAGCAGGCAGACAGATAGCCTTGAAGCTTTCTTT
TRBJ2-7,15,-,TRBV5-1,TRBD1,CASSTGTGGFYEQYF,TGCGCCAGCAGCACAGGGACAGGGGGCTTTTACGAGCAGTACTTC
TRBJ2-3,16,-,TRBV30,-,CAWSVYSIVTSNTQYF,TGTGCCTGGAGTGTATACTCTATAGTTACTTCGAATACGCAGTATTTT
TRBJ2-3,17,-,TRBV4-1,TRBD2,CASSQEGAGAKGDTQYF,TGCGCCAGCAGCCAAGAGGGAGCGGGGGCTAAGGGGGATACGCAGTATTTT
TRBJ1-1,12,-,TRBV3-1/TRBV3-2,TRBD1,CASSRTGLEAFF,TGTGCCAGCAGCCGGACAGGACTTGAAGCTTTCTTT
TRBJ1-4,15,-,TRBV6-5,-,CASQWEDTSGEKLFF,TGTGCCAGCCAGTGGGAGGATACTTCTGGGGAAAAACTGTTTTTT
TRBJ2-3,15,-,TRBV5-4,TRBD1,CASSYGTGTSDTQYF,TGTGCCAGCTCTTACGGGACAGGGACTTCGGATACGCAGTATTTT
TRBJ1-3,16,-,TRBV9,-,CASSVDRGGTGNTIYF,TGTGCCAGCAGCGTAGACCGGGGGGGGACTGGAAACACCATATATTTT
TRBJ2-2,15,-,TRBV10-1,-,CAGLIDWFNTGELFF,TGCGCCGGACTAATCGACTGGTTCAACACCGGGGAGCTGTTTTTT
TRBJ1-1,15,-,TRBV6-6,-,CASIPPGEGNTEAFF,TGTGCCAGCATTCCCCCAGGGGAAGGGAACACTGAAGCTTTCTTT
TRBJ2-3,14,many,TRBV2,-,CASRQGGGSATQYF,TGTGCCAGTCGACAGGGCGGGGGGTCCGCTACGCAGTATTTT
TRBJ1-1,15,-,TRBV25-1,-,CASRETTLTGSEAFF,TGTGCCAGCAGAGAGACAACCCTGACAGGTTCTGAAGCTTTCTTT
TRBJ2-7,14,-,TRBV3-1/TRBV3-2,TRBD1,CASSGGTGFLEQYF,TGTGCCAGCAGTGGCGGGACAGGGTTCCTGGAGCAGTACTTC
TRBJ2-1,15,once,TRBV3-1/TRBV3-2,TRBD2,CASSLKRGRWNEQFF,TGTGCCAGCAGTCTAAAGCGGGGGAGGTGGAATGAGCAGTTCTTC
TRBJ2-3,14,-,TRBV5-4,-,CASSLSGSTDTQYF,TGTGCCAGCAGCTTATCCGGGAGCACAGATACGCAGTATTTT
TRBJ1-1,13,-,TRBV2,-,CASSQQGNTEAFF,TGTGCCAGCAGTCAGCAGGGAAACACTGAAGCTTTCTTT
TRBJ2-1,12,few,TRBV5-4,-,CASSLVRTEQFF,TGTGCCAGCAGCCTAGTGAGGACAGAGCAGTTCTTC
TRBJ1-5,14,-,TRBV27,-,CASSMGQSNQPQHF,TGTGCCAGCAGTATGGGACAATCCAATCAGCCCCAGCATTTT
TRBJ1-1,15,-,TRBV3-1/TRBV3-2,-,CASSQGGVLGTEAFF,TGTGCCAGCAGCCAGGGAGGGGTTTTGGGCACTGAAGCTTTCTTT
TRBJ1-1,16,-,TRBV19,-,CASSRRRAPVNTEAFF,TGTGCCAGTAGTAGGAGGAGGGCACCTGTGAACACTGAAGCTTTCTTT
TRBJ2-2,18,-,TRBV10-1,TRBD1,CASKFERSGTVLAGELFF,TGCGCCAGCAAATTTGAGCGGTCCGGGACAGTCCTCGCCGGGGAGCTGTTTTTT
TRBJ1-4,13,-,TRBV5-4,-,CASSLGSNEKLFF,TGTGCCAGCAGCCTCGGGAGTAATGAAAAACTGTTTTTT
TRBJ1-5,12,few,TRBV10-1,-,CASSPFRQPQHF,TGCGCCAGCAGTCCCTTTCGGCAGCCCCAGCATTTT
TRBJ1-5,14,-,TRBV29-1,-,CSATLSGGVQPQHF,TGCAGCGCCACCCTCTCGGGGGGAGTTCAGCCCCAGCATTTT
TRBJ2-1,15,-,TRBV5-6,TRBD1,CASSPDSGQGNEQFF,TGTGCCAGCAGCCCCGATTCGGGACAGGGGAATGAGCAGTTCTTC
TRBJ1-6,14,-,TRBV18,TRBD1,CASSQDRGSSPLHF,TGTGCCAGCTCCCAAGACAGGGGATCATCACCCCTCCACTTT
TRBJ2-3,15,-,TRBV30,TRBD2,CAWSRDYQSTDTQYF,TGTGCCTGGAGCAGGGACTACCAAAGCACAGATACGCAGTATTTT
TRBJ1-2,14,-,TRBV18,TRBD1,CASSPPGQVLTYTF,TGTGCCAGCTCACCACCCGGACAGGTTCTCACCTACACCTTC
TRBJ2-1,13,-,TRBV14,-,CASSPGFSNEQFF,TGTGCCAGCAGTCCGGGTTTTTCCAATGAGCAGTTCTTC
TRBJ2-1,18,-,TRBV5-1,TRBD2,CASSLGVTSGGSYNEQFF,TGCGCCAGCAGCTTGGGGGTGACTAGCGGGGGCTCCTACAATGAGCAGTTCTTC
TRBJ2-3,14,-,TRBV3-1/TRBV3-2,-,CASSLFWPPDTQYF,TGTGCCAGCAGTCTTTTTTGGCCCCCAGATACGCAGTATTTT
TRBJ2-5,15,-,TRBV18,-,CASSPPDSLQETQYF,TGTGCCAGCTCACCACCGGACAGCTTACAAGAGACCCAGTACTTC
TRBJ1-2,15,-,TRBV6-5,TRBD1,CASSSGGATNYGYTF,TGTGCCAGCTCCTCAGGGGGAGCAACCAACTATGGCTACACCTTC
TRBJ1-2,16,-,TRBV5-4,-,CASSLLRGADPYGYTF,TGTGCCAGCAGCTTATTACGTGGGGCCGACCCCTATGGCTACACCTTC
TRBJ1-5,15,-,TRBV5-1,-,CASSLDGQIDQPQHF,TGCGCCAGCAGCTTGGATGGGCAGATCGATCAGCCCCAGCATTTT
TRBJ1-2,14,once,TRBV3-1/TRBV3-2,TRBD1,CASSQGQGGGGYTF,TGTGCCAGTAGCCAGGGACAGGGAGGTGGAGGCTACACCTTC
TRBJ1-5,14,many,TRBV30,-,CAWSVSRGSQPQHF,TGTGCCTGGAGTGTAAGTCGGGGAAGTCAGCCCCAGCATTTT
TRBJ1-6,14,-,TRBV5-1,TRBD1,CASSPDRGESPLHF,TGCGCCAGCAGCCCGGACAGGGGAGAGTCACCCCTCCACTTT
TRBJ2-7,20,once,TRBV13,-,CASRTGTSNRFAALTYEQYF,TGTGCCAGCAGAACCGGGACAAGTAATCGCTTCGCTGCCCTGACCTACGAGCAGTACTTC
TRBJ1-2,14,-,TRBV4-3,TRBD1,CASRPGTGVSGYTF,TGCGCCAGCAGACCCGGGACAGGGGTTTCCGGCTACACCTTC
TRBJ1-2,15,-,TRBV6-5,TRBD1,CASGQGRSPNYGYTF,TGTGCCAGCGGACAGGGTCGTTCCCCTAACTATGGCTACACCTTC
TRBJ1-1,13,-,TRBV7-7,-,CASSPGGGSEAFF,TGTGCCAGCAGCCCAGGTGGAGGATCTGAAGCTTTCTTT
TRBJ2-1,14,-,TRBV15,-,CATSRAYSYNEQFF,TGTGCCACCAGCAGAGCCTACTCCTACAATGAGCAGTTCTTC